This T cell receptor beta chain was documented in a study of shared clonotypes between healthy human individuals. This CDR3 comprises 15 residues. After removal of 5 bases from V and 0 bases from J, the junction contained 4 bases not matched to a gene. The germline V gene encodes CDR1 MDHEN and CDR2 SYDVKM. This table comes from immunoSEQ multiplex PCR, and its TCRdb copy is limited to in-frame clones, with some not included. The repertoire holds roughly 1.5 million clones, with about 98% as singletons. The sequence derives from a man aged 25-45 years in good health. The sequencing input was naive CD4+ T cells sorted from blood. Noted subset: CD45RA+ positively selected. The rearrangement joins TRBV28 to TRBJ1-3; TRBD1 matches at 7 bases. CDR3 amino acids: CASSNRGGSGNTIYF. CDR3 nucleotide sequence: TGTGCCAGCAGTAACAGGGGAGGCTCTGGAAACACCATATATTTT.